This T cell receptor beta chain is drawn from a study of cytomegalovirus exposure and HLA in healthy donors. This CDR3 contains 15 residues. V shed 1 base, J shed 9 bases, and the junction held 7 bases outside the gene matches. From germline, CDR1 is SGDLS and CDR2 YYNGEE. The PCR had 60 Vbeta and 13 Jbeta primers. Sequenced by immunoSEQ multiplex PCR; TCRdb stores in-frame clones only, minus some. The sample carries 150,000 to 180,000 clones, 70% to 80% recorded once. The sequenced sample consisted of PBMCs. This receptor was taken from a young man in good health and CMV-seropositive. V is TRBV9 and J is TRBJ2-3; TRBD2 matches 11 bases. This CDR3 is CASSVPLAGGGTQYF. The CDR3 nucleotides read TGTGCCAGCAGCGTACCCCTAGCGGGGGGAGGAACGCAGTATTTT.